These 22 T cell receptor beta chains originate from one sample sequenced in a study of STAT5B mutations in CD4+ large granular lymphocyte leukemia (dated 2022 in TCRdb). The library was prepared using the immunoSEQ multiplex PCR assay. Here the immuneACCESS table is served through TCRdb, limited to in-frame sequences with V and J called. Missing clones are a known gap in these copies; in checked studies unresolved V genes cover under half, and the rest lacks a known reason. The sample yields under 35,000 clones; about four fifths were counted once. About 2.5% of the sample lies in the top ten. The sequencing sample was made of CD4+ T cells from blood buffy coats. The receptors derive from a human donor in good health.

This clone appeared a single time. The chain links TRBV7-9 to TRBJ1-1; D is undetermined. The CDR3 loop spans 12 amino acids. The V and J ends lost 2 bases and 6 bases respectively, with 7 bases between them. Germline CDR1 SEHNR, CDR2 FQNEAQ (reference sequence). CDR3 protein: CASSLIGPEAFF. In DNA form, the CDR3 reads TGTGCCAGCAGCTTAATAGGACCTGAAGCTTTCTTT.

V usage is TRBV5-1 and J usage is TRBJ2-2, with D hard to call. The CDR3 runs to 16 residues. The ends were cut back, 0 bases at V and 0 bases at J, with 9 bases in the middle. CDR1 and CDR2 from the germline V gene are SGHRS and YFSETQ. CDR3 in amino acids: CASSLGPLANTGELFF. In DNA form, the CDR3 reads TGCGCCAGCAGCTTGGGTCCTTTGGCGAACACCGGGGAGCTGTTTTTT.

The V and J genes are TRBV7-9 and TRBJ2-1, with 10 bases matching TRBD2. The V gene's germline CDR1 is SEHNR and CDR2 FQNEAQ (reference sequence). V gave up 4 bases and J gave up 3 bases; unmatched junction bases: 12. This CDR3 is built from 18 residues. CDR3 sequence (DNA): TGTGCCAGCAGCTCCCCCCCCCGGACTAGCGGACTCTACAATGAGCAGTTCTTC. Its translation is CASSSPPRTSGLYNEQFF.

The rearrangement links TRBV27 to TRBJ2-2, with D maybe TRBD2 (6 bases). From germline, CDR1 is MNHEY and CDR2 SMNVEV (reference sequence). The CDR3 extends over 14 amino acids. V was cut by 6 bases and J by 1 base, with 9 bases left in between. This CDR3 reads CASSIAENTGELFF. The CDR3 DNA is TGTGCCAGCAGCATAGCGGAGAACACCGGGGAGCTGTTTTTT.

The chain links TRBV19 to TRBJ2-3; 12 nucleotides line up with TRBD1. The germline V gene encodes CDR1 LNHDA and CDR2 SQIVND (reference sequence). The trim removed 3 bases at V and 4 bases at J, leaving 8 bases unmatched. CDR3 length equals 17 residues. CDR3 in amino acids: CASSISGTGGRADTQYF. The CDR3 nucleotides are TGTGCCAGTAGTATTTCGGGGACAGGGGGCCGGGCAGATACGCAGTATTTT.

V is TRBV4-1 and J is TRBJ1-6; D is perhaps TRBD1 (5 bases). CDR1 and CDR2 from the germline V gene are MGHRA and YSYEKL. The CDR3 sequence is 16 residues long. Trimming shortened V by 2 bases and J by 3 bases, and 11 bases separated the two germline ends. The CDR3 nucleotides are TGCGCCAGCAGCCAACCGCAGGGAAACTATAATTCACCCCTCCACTTT. Translating gives CASSQPQGNYNSPLHF.

This clone was seen only once. The chain links TRBV5-4 to TRBJ1-1; 7 bases align to TRBD1. J lost 4 bases, V lost 5 bases, and 5 bases had no gene match. Germline V CDR1 and CDR2: SGHNT, YYREEE (reference sequence). The CDR3 runs 13 residues. The CDR3 reads CASRGTASTEAFF. CDR3 DNA: TGTGCCAGCAGAGGGACAGCCTCCACTGAAGCTTTCTTT.

This chain joins TRBV4-3 and TRBJ1-2; D not resolved. Per the germline V gene, CDR1 is LGHNA and CDR2 is YSLEER. The CDR3 covers 14 residues. V lost 0 bases, J lost 9 bases, and 14 bases lay in between. The DNA of the CDR3 is TGCGCCAGCAGCCAAGATCAATACGGCGGGAGCTACACCTTC. Translated, it gives CASSQDQYGGSYTF.

The rearrangement links TRBV30 to TRBJ2-1; perhaps TRBD1 as D (6 bases). Trimming took 4 bases from V and 4 from J, leaving 14 bases between them. Germline CDR1 is GTSNPN and CDR2 is SVGIG (reference sequence). The CDR3 contains 14 residues. CDR3 bases: TGTGCCTGGACCCCCTTAGGGGGTTACAATGAGCAGTTCTTC. It specifies CAWTPLGGYNEQFF.

V is TRBV4-3 and J is TRBJ1-4; 7 bases fit TRBD1. V dropped 3 bases and J dropped 6; count of bases not matched to a gene: 7. This CDR3 comprises 15 residues. Germline lookup yields CDR1 LGHNA and CDR2 YSLEER. In DNA form, the CDR3 reads TGCGCCAGCAGCCAGCACCCCGGGACAGATGAAAAACTGTTTTTT. This gives the protein CASSQHPGTDEKLFF.

The CDR3 DNA reads as TGCAGCGTTGAAGGTGGGCTAGCGGGAGGATCCTACAATGAGCAGTTCTTC. Protein product: CSVEGGLAGGSYNEQFF. The chain uses TRBV29-1 and TRBJ2-1; 11 positions agree with TRBD2. The CDR3 contains 17 residues. Per the germline V gene, CDR1 is SQVTM and CDR2 is ANQGSEA. V was pared by 1 base and J by 1 base, with 6 bases of the junction left unmatched.

This CDR3 is CASSLDEGREQYF. The CDR3 nucleotides read TGTGCCAGCAGCTTGGACGAGGGGCGCGAGCAGTACTTC. The chain carries TRBV5-4 and TRBJ2-7; D possibly uses TRBD1 or TRBD2 (5 bases each). In germline, CDR1 is SGHNT, CDR2 YYREEE (reference sequence). Deletions cut 0 bases from V and 6 bases from J, with 10 bases between. The CDR3 extends over 13 amino acids.

The rearrangement uses TRBV5-5 and TRBJ1-4, with 8 bases fitting TRBD1. The length of the CDR3 is 18 residues. With V trimmed by 1 base and J by 6 bases, 14 bases remained unmatched. Germline V gene lookup returns CDR1 SGHKS and CDR2 YYEKEE (reference sequence). CDR3 in amino acids: CASSLPRTGPFSDEKLFF. CDR3 DNA: TGTGCCAGCAGCTTGCCGCGGACAGGGCCATTCTCGGATGAAAAACTGTTTTTT.

The CDR3: CASSYPPGQGKETQYF. CDR3 nucleotides: TGTGCCAGCAGTTACCCCCCGGGACAGGGGAAAGAGACCCAGTACTTC. The V and J genes are TRBV6-6 and TRBJ2-5; 10 nucleotides match TRBD1. The V gene end was trimmed by 2 bases and the J gene end by 3 bases; junction bases not matched to a gene: 6. Germline V gene lookup returns CDR1 MNHNY and CDR2 SVGAGI (reference sequence). The CDR3 is 16 residues long.

The chain is built from TRBV7-8 and TRBJ2-7; 8 nucleotides agree with TRBD1. Germline CDR1 and CDR2: SGHVS and FQNEAQ. With V trimmed by 2 bases and J by 1 base, 10 bases remained unmatched. This CDR3 spans 17 amino acids. The CDR3 nucleotides are TGTGCCAGCAGCTTATCTAGTCAGGGGGCGCTTTCCTACGAGCAGTACTTC. Its translation: CASSLSSQGALSYEQYF. The full variable domain, its missing parts supplied by reference TRBV7-8 and TRBJ2-7, is GAGVSQSPRYKVAKRGQDVALRCDPISGHVSLFWYQQALGQGPEFLTYFQNEAQLDKSGLPSDRFFAERPEGSVSTLKIQRTQQEDSAVYLCASSLSSQGALSYEQYFGPGTRLTVT.

The chain has TRBV4-1 and TRBJ1-1; D possibly corresponds to TRBD1 (5 bases). The germline V gene encodes CDR1 MGHRA and CDR2 YSYEKL. V was cut by 3 bases and J by 1 base, with 12 bases left in between. This CDR3 comprises 15 residues. DNA for the CDR3: TGCGCCAGCAGCCAGGCCACGGGGCCGAACACTGAAGCTTTCTTT. Protein sequence: CASSQATGPNTEAFF.

This sequence joins TRBV5-6 and TRBJ2-7, with 12 bases lining up with TRBD2. Germline V lookup: CDR1 SGHDT, CDR2 YYEEEE. The CDR3 has 15 amino acids. The junction had 4 bases not matched to a gene; V was cut back by 4 bases and J by 2 bases. The CDR3 DNA follows: TGTGCCAGCAGCACATCTAGCGGGGGGGCCTACGAGCAGTACTTC. As protein: CASSTSSGGAYEQYF. Using reference TRBV5-6 and TRBJ2-7 for the parts outside the CDR3, the full variable domain is DAGVTQSPTHLIKTRGQQVTLRCSPKSGHDTVSWYQQALGQGPQFIFQYYEEEERQRGNFPDRFSGHQFPNYSSELNVNALLLGDSALYLCASSTSSGGAYEQYFGPGTRLTVT.

V and J are TRBV2 and TRBJ2-7, with D possibly matching TRBD1 (5 bases). Germline V lookup: CDR1 SNHLY, CDR2 FYNNEI. With 2 bases removed from V and 7 bases from J, the gap between germline ends came to 15 bases. The CDR3 extends over 14 amino acids. The chain's CDR3 is CASSELGRAIEQYF. The CDR3 DNA reads TGTGCCAGCAGTGAATTGGGCAGGGCAATAGAGCAGTACTTC.

The rearrangement joins TRBV18 to TRBJ2-6; 12 bases align to TRBD1. Losses at the gene ends were 6 bases for V and 2 bases for J; bases not matched to a gene: 8. The CDR3 has 18 amino acids. The germline V gene has CDR1 KGHSH and CDR2 LQKENI. The CDR3 reads CASSPGTGGFTGANVLTF. CDR3 sequence (DNA): TGTGCCAGCTCTCCCGGGACAGGGGGCTTTACTGGGGCCAACGTCCTGACTTTC.

The genes are TRBV9 and TRBJ2-7; D gene uncertain. The CDR3 extends over 14 amino acids. Germline-derived CDR1 and CDR2 are SGDLS and YYNGEE. Between the trimmed V and J ends, which lost 4 bases and 1 base, there was a span of 12 bases. The chain's CDR3 is CASSPEAPSYEQYF. The CDR3 DNA is TGTGCCAGCAGCCCCGAAGCACCTTCCTACGAGCAGTACTTC.

The gene calls are TRBV9 and TRBJ2-7, with TRBD2 matching over 7 bases. The CDR3 runs 14 residues. Germline loops: CDR1 SGDLS, CDR2 YYNGEE. J gave up 6 bases and V 4 bases, and 10 bases lay outside the gene matches. The CDR3 reads CASSITGTTSEQYF. The CDR3 nucleotides read TGTGCCAGCAGCATAACCGGGACTACCAGCGAGCAGTACTTC.

This rearrangement joins TRBV4-3 to TRBJ2-2; 7 bases fit TRBD1. J was trimmed by 7 bases and V by 0 bases; bases with no gene match: 5. This CDR3 is 15 amino acids long. Per germline, CDR1 LGHNA and CDR2 YSLEER. Here the CDR3 DNA reads TGCGCCAGCAGCCAAGACAAGGGGGCCGACGGGGAGCTGTTTTTT. Its protein is CASSQDKGADGELFF.